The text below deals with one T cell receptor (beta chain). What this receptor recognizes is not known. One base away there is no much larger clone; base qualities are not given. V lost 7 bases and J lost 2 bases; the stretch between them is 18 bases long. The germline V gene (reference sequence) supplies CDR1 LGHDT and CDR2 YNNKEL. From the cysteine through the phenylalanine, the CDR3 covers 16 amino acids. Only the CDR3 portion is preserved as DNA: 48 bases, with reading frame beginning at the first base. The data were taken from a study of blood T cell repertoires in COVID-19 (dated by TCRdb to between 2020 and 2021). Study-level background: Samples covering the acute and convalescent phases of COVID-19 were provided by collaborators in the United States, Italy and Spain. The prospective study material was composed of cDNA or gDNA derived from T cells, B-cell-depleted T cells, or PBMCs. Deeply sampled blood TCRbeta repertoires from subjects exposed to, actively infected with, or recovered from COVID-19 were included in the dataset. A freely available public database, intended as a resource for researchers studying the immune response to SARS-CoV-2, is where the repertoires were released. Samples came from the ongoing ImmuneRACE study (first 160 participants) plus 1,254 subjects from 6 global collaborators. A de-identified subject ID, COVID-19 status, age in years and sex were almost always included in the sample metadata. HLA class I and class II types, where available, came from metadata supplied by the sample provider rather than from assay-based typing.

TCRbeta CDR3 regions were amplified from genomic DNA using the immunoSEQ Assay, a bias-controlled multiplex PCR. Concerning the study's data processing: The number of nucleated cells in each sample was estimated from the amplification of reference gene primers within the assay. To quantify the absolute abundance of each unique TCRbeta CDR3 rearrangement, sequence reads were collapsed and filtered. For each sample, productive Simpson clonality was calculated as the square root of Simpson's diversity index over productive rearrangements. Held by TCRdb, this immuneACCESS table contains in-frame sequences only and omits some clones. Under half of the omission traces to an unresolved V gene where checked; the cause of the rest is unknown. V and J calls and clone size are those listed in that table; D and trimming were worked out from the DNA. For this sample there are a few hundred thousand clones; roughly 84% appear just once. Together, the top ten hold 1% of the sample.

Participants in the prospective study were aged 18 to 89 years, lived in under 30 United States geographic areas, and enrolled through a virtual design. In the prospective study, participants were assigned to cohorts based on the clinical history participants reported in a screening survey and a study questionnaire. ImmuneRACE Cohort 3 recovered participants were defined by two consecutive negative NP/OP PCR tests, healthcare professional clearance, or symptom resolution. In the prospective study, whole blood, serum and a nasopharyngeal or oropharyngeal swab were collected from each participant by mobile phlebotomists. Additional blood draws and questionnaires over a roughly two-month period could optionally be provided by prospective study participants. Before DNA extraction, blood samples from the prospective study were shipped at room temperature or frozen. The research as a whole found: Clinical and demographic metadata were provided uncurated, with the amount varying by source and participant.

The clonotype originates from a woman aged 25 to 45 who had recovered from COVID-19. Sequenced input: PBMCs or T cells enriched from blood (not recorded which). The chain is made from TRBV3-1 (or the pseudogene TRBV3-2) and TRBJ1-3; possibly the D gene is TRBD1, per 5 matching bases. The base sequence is TGTGCCAGCACCTCCCGAGCAGGGTGGACTGGAAACACCATATATTTT. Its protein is CASTSRAGWTGNTIYF.